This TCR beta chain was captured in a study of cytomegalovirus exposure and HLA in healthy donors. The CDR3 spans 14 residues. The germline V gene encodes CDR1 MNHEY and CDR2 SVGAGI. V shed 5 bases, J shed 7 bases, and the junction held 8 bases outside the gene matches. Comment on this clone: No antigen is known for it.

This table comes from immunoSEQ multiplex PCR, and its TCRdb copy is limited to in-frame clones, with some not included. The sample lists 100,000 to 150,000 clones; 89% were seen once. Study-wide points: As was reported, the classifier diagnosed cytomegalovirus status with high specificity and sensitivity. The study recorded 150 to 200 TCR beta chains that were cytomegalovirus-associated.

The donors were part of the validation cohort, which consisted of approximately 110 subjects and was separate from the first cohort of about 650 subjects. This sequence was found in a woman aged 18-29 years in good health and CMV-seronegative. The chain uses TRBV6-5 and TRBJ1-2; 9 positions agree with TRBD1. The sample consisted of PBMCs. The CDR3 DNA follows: TGTGCCAGCAGTCCCTGGACAGGGGCGGGTGGCTACACCTTC. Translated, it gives CASSPWTGAGGYTF.